The following is a T cell receptor (beta chain) sequence with its context. This sample stems from a study of T cell responses to AZD1222 COVID-19 vaccine. Using immunoSEQ multiplex PCR, the repertoire was profiled, and TCRdb retains in-frame clones only, with some absent. The repertoire has around 160,000 clones, more than 70% of them found once; the top ten carry about 16%. This CDR3 comprises 16 residues. Looked up from germline, CDR1 is SGHRS and CDR2 is YFSETQ. V lost 1 base and J lost 0, with 14 bases in between. The V and J genes are TRBV5-1 and TRBJ2-7; D uncertain. The sequence was obtained from an adult in good health. Sequenced material: peripheral blood, taken on day 0 of AZD1222 vaccination. CDR3: CASSLRRTESSYEQYF. The CDR3 bases are TGCGCCAGCAGCTTGAGGCGGACGGAGAGCTCCTACGAGCAGTACTTC.